The source of this TCR beta chain is a study of Graves' ophthalmopathy and Graves' hyperthyroidism. Amplification targeted the TCR beta CDR3 regions, with RNA transcripts as the source material. After a first-round RT-PCR with HTBI primers, a second-round multiplex PCR was run. TCRdb used MiXCR to reprocess the multiplex PCR reads, holding one entry per CDR3 protein. This sample has almost 750,000 distinct CDR3 sequences, with 40% found just once. Points on this clonotype: The conserved final phenylalanine or tryptophan is absent from the CDR3, which likely points to a read error. The limits of the CDR3 on the DNA are not certain, so only TCRdb's listed CDR3 is given.

The germline gives CDR1 ENHRY, CDR2 SYGVKD. The CDR3 sequence runs 11 residues, both termini included. The sequenced sample was peripheral blood. The chain couples TRBV10-3 to TRBJ1-2. The clonotype originates from an adult man with Graves' ophthalmopathy. The CDR3: CAISEEGQSSS.